Listed below are T cell receptor beta chains from one sample, sequenced in a study of cytomegalovirus exposure and HLA in healthy donors. The assay was immunoSEQ multiplex PCR, and TCRdb's table has in-frame clones only and misses some. The table lists roughly 150,000 clones, approximately 80% of them singletons. Material: PBMCs. These receptors all come from a woman aged 40 to 50 in good health and CMV-seronegative. Both conserved end residues are part of each CDR3. D genes are given only for firm matches. Part of the rows lack a size; the others show once, few, many or a class for expanded clones.

NA	TRBV2	TRBJ2-1	TRBD2	CASNPSTSISGGNEQFF	TGTGCCAGCAATCCTTCAACTAGCATTTCGGGGGGGAATGAGCAGTTCTTC
NA	TRBV5-5	TRBJ2-7	TRBD2	CASSSGLGPYEQYF	TGTGCCAGCAGCTCAGGACTAGGGCCGTACGAGCAGTACTTC
few	TRBV7-2	TRBJ2-7	TRBD2	CASSTTGTSGRSEQYF	TGTGCCAGCAGCACAACTGGGACTAGCGGGAGGAGCGAGCAGTACTTC
once	TRBV6-1	TRBJ2-7	TRBD1	CASSRPGQRLEQYF	TGTGCCAGCAGTCGGCCGGGACAGCGGTTGGAGCAGTACTTC
NA	TRBV5-8	TRBJ2-3	NA	CASSLASLNTDTQYF	TGTGCCAGCAGCTTGGCCAGTCTGAACACAGATACGCAGTATTTT
NA	TRBV5-1	TRBJ2-1	TRBD2	CASSPRDYPSGEQFF	TGCGCCAGCAGCCCCCGGGACTACCCCTCGGGTGAGCAGTTCTTC
once	TRBV2	TRBJ1-1	NA	CASNLAAPRTEAFF	TGTGCCAGCAACTTGGCGGCCCCGAGAACTGAAGCTTTCTTT
NA	TRBV7-9	TRBJ2-7	NA	CSSSGGQMSYEQYF	TGTTCCAGCAGCGGGGGACAGATGTCCTACGAGCAGTACTTC
NA	TRBV6-6	TRBJ1-2	NA	CASSYEVGYGYTF	TGTGCCAGCAGTTACGAGGTTGGCTATGGCTACACCTTC
NA	TRBV5-5	TRBJ2-7	TRBD1	CASSSWDSLLYEQYF	TGTGCCAGCAGCTCGTGGGACAGCCTACTCTACGAGCAGTACTTC
NA	TRBV11-2	TRBJ2-3	NA	CASSFTGGRTDTQYF	TGTGCCAGCAGCTTTACGGGGGGCAGGACAGATACGCAGTATTTT
NA	TRBV5-4	TRBJ2-3	TRBD1	CASSSTKGQSTDTQYF	TGTGCCAGCAGCTCAACCAAGGGACAGAGCACAGATACGCAGTATTTT
NA	TRBV10-3	TRBJ2-1	TRBD1	CAIGLGQGLFRHEQFF	TGTGCCATCGGCTTGGGACAGGGACTCTTTCGGCATGAGCAGTTCTTC
NA	TRBV5-1	TRBJ2-5	NA	CASSLALDQETQYF	TGCGCCAGCAGCTTGGCCTTAGACCAAGAGACCCAGTACTTC
NA	TRBV14	TRBJ2-7	TRBD2	CASSQLPGLAGGRSSYEQYF	TGTGCCAGCAGCCAACTACCGGGACTAGCGGGAGGCCGCAGCTCCTACGAGCAGTACTTC
once	TRBV19	TRBJ2-3	TRBD1	CASSTTGAQTDTQYF	TGTGCCAGTAGTACCACAGGGGCGCAGACAGATACGCAGTATTTT
NA	TRBV11-2	TRBJ2-5	NA	CASSLTSGRQETQYF	TGTGCCAGCAGCCTAACCTCTGGGAGGCAAGAGACCCAGTACTTC
NA	TRBV27	TRBJ2-7	TRBD1	CASSTLRQGEQYF	TGTGCCAGCAGTACACTCCGACAGGGCGAGCAGTACTTC
NA	TRBV25-1	TRBJ2-3	TRBD2	CASTSFGGTTDTQYF	TGTGCCAGCACCTCATTCGGGGGGACCACAGATACGCAGTATTTT
once	TRBV7-8	TRBJ2-3	NA	CASSVTEKLSTDTQYF	TGTGCCAGCAGCGTAACGGAGAAACTGAGCACAGATACGCAGTATTTT
NA	TRBV5-3	TRBJ1-2	NA	CARSPQATYGYTF	TGTGCCAGAAGCCCGCAGGCTACGTATGGCTACACCTTC
NA	TRBV6-1	TRBJ1-1	TRBD1	CATRRVTGITEAFF	TGTGCCACCCGACGGGTGACAGGGATCACTGAAGCTTTCTTT
NA	TRBV28	TRBJ2-3	NA	CASSFIVSGSTDTQYF	TGTGCCAGCAGTTTTATTGTAAGCGGGAGCACAGATACGCAGTATTTT
NA	TRBV7-9	TRBJ2-3	TRBD2	CSSSFPPRLAGRTDTQYF	TGTTCCAGCAGCTTCCCACCCCGACTAGCGGGTCGCACAGATACGCAGTATTTT
NA	TRBV7-8	TRBJ2-5	TRBD2	CASSFSAGDIQETQYF	TGTGCCAGCAGCTTCTCGGCGGGAGATATCCAAGAGACCCAGTACTTC
NA	TRBV4-2	TRBJ2-3	TRBD2	CASSQVRLAGGPSTDTQYF	TGTGCCAGCAGCCAAGTTCGGCTAGCGGGGGGGCCTAGCACAGATACGCAGTATTTT
NA	TRBV6-5	TRBJ2-7	NA	CASSYSSSRAAYEQYF	TGTGCCAGCAGTTACTCGAGTAGCAGGGCGGCCTACGAGCAGTACTTC
few	TRBV28	TRBJ2-7	NA	CASSASGTIEQYF	TGTGCCAGCAGCGCTTCCGGGACAATCGAGCAGTACTTC
NA	TRBV7-2	TRBJ2-3	NA	CASSFGQGLQYF	TGTGCCAGCAGCTTCGGACAGGGACTACAGTATTTT
once	TRBV21-1	TRBJ1-5	NA	CASTDNSNQPQHF	TGTGCCAGCACGGACAATAGCAATCAGCCCCAGCATTTT
NA	TRBV6-5	TRBJ1-2	NA	CASQNSGYGYTF	TGTGCCAGCCAGAACAGCGGCTATGGCTACACCTTC